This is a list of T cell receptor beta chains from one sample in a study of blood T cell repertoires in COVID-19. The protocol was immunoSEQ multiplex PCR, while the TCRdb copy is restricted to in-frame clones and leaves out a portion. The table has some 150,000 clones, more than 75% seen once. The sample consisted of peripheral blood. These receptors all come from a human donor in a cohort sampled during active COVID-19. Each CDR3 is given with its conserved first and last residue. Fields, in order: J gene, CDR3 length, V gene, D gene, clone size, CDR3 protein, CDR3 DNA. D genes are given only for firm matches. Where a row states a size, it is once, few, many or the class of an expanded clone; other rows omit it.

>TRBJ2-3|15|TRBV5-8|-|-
CASSSGVTSTDTQYF
TGTGCCAGCAGCTCAGGGGTTACTAGCACAGATACGCAGTATTTT
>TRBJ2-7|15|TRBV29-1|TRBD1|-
CSVARIQGASYEQYF
TGCAGCGTTGCGAGGATACAGGGGGCCTCCTACGAGCAGTACTTC
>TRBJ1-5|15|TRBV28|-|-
CASSLPLGVTLPQHF
TGTGCCAGCAGTTTACCGCTAGGGGTAACCCTACCCCAGCATTTT
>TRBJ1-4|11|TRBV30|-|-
CAWSVRQAMFF
TGTGCCTGGAGTGTACGGCAGGCCATGTTTTTT
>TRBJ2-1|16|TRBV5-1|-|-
CASSLVPLAPYNEQFF
TGCGCCAGCAGCTTGGTACCACTAGCCCCCTACAATGAGCAGTTCTTC
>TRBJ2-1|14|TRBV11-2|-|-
CASSLGPSSSEQFF
TGTGCCAGCAGCTTAGGCCCCTCTAGCAGTGAGCAGTTCTTC
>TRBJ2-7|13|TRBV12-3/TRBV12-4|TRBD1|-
CASSPGGTYEQYF
TGTGCCAGCAGCCCAGGGGGAACCTACGAGCAGTACTTC
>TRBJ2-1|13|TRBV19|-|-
CASSLWLANEQFF
TGTGCCAGTAGTCTCTGGTTGGCAAATGAGCAGTTCTTC
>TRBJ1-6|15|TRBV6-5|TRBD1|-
CASSRTGQMNSPLHF
TGTGCCAGCAGCCGGACAGGACAAATGAATTCACCCCTCCACTTT
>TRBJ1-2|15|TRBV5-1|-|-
CASSLSGGAPDGYTF
TGCGCCAGCAGCTTGAGTGGGGGCGCCCCGGATGGCTACACCTTC
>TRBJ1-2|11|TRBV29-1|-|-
CSVGADYGYTF
TGCAGCGTTGGGGCAGACTATGGCTACACCTTC
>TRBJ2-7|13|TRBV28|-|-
CASGSGGSYEQYF
TGTGCCAGCGGGTCCGGGGGCTCCTACGAGCAGTACTTC
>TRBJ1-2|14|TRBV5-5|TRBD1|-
CASSLVGQGRGYTF
TGTGCCAGCAGCCTTGTGGGACAGGGTCGTGGCTACACCTTC
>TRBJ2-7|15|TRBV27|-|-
CASSLKTQGSYEQYF
TGTGCCAGCAGTTTAAAGACGCAGGGCTCCTACGAGCAGTACTTC
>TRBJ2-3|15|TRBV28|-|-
CASSRTGTSTDTQYF
TGTGCCAGCAGTCGGACGGGGACTAGCACAGATACGCAGTATTTT
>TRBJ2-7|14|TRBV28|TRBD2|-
CASSFTGGNYEQYF
TGTGCCAGCAGTTTTACCGGGGGGAATTACGAGCAGTACTTC
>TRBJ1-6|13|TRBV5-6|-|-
CASSSQGNSPLHF
TGTGCCAGCAGCTCTCAGGGGAATTCACCCCTCCACTTT
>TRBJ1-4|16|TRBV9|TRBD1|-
CASSLKQDRGDEKLFF
TGTGCCAGCAGCCTCAAACAGGACAGGGGTGATGAAAAACTGTTTTTT
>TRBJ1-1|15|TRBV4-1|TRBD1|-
CASSHGQELFSEAFF
TGCGCCAGCAGCCATGGACAGGAGCTATTCTCTGAAGCTTTCTTT
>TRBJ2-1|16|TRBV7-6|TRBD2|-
CASSLDGLAAYNEQFF
TGTGCCAGCAGCTTAGATGGACTAGCGGCCTACAATGAGCAGTTCTTC
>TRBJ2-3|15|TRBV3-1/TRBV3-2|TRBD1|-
CASSFNRGREDTQYF
TGTGCCAGCAGCTTTAACAGGGGGAGAGAAGATACGCAGTATTTT
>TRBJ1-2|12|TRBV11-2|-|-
CASSLDGSSYTF
TGTGCCAGCAGCTTAGACGGGTCAAGCTACACCTTC
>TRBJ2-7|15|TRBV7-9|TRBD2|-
CASMGMAGGMSEQYF
TGTGCCAGCATGGGGATGGCGGGAGGAATGAGCGAGCAGTACTTC
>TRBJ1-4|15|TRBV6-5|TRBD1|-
CASSRWTGKDEKLFF
TGTGCCAGCAGCCGGTGGACAGGGAAGGATGAAAAACTGTTTTTT
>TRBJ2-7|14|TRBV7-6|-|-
CASSFTPGAYEQYF
TGTGCCAGCAGCTTTACACCAGGGGCCTACGAGCAGTACTTC
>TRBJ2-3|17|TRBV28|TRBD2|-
CASSDAWGLALTDTQYF
TGTGCCAGCAGCGATGCATGGGGACTAGCGCTCACAGATACGCAGTATTTT
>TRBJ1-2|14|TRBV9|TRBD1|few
CASSAADRVGGYTF
TGTGCCAGCAGCGCCGCGGACAGGGTGGGTGGCTACACCTTC
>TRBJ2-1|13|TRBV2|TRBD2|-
CASRGTSNVEQFF
TGTGCCAGCAGGGGGACTAGTAACGTTGAGCAGTTCTTC
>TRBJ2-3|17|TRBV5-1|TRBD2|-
CASSLPGLAGVQDTQYF
TGCGCCAGCAGCTTACCGGGACTAGCGGGAGTACAAGATACGCAGTATTTT
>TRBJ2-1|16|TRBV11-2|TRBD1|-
CASSLGGTGAYNEQFF
TGTGCCAGCAGCTTAGGGGGGACAGGGGCGTACAATGAGCAGTTCTTC
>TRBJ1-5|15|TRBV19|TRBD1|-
CASSIGGQGNQPQHF
TGTGCCAGTAGTATTGGGGGACAGGGGAATCAGCCCCAGCATTTT
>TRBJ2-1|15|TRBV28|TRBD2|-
CASRPGLAGVYEQFF
TGTGCCAGCAGGCCGGGACTAGCGGGAGTCTATGAGCAGTTCTTC
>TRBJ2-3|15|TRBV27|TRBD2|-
CASSQTSVSTDTQYF
TGTGCCAGCAGTCAAACTAGCGTAAGCACAGATACGCAGTATTTT
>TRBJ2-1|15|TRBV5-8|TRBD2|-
CASSLGLAGPNEQFF
TGTGCCAGCAGCTTGGGACTAGCGGGACCCAATGAGCAGTTCTTC
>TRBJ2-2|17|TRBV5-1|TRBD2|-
CASSLILAGGPTGELFF
TGCGCCAGCAGCTTGATCTTGGCGGGGGGTCCGACCGGGGAGCTGTTTTTT
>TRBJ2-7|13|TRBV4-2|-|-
CASSPGVLYEQYF
TGTGCCAGCAGTCCGGGGGTTTTGTACGAGCAGTACTTC
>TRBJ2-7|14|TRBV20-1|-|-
CSASSLANTYEQYF
TGCAGTGCTAGTTCCCTAGCCAACACCTACGAGCAGTACTTC